This TCR beta chain was sequenced in a study of blood T cells in healthy people across ages. A second roughly 6 to 11 cycle PCR used barcoded and J-beta primers. TCRdb reprocessed the 5' RACE reads via MiXCR and lists one record per CDR3 protein. Seen here are under 800,000 distinct CDR3 sequences, roughly 45% observed once, and the top ten hold roughly 20%. Only one count was recorded for this clonotype. Germline V CDR1 and CDR2: MNHNY, SVGAGI (reference sequence). Deletions cut 7 bases from V and 3 bases from J, with 18 bases between. The CDR3 totals 15 residues. The material sequenced was blood. This TCR came from a woman aged 55-75 years in good health. The V and J genes are TRBV6-6 and TRBJ1-1; possible D gene TRBD1, 5 bases. The chain's CDR3 is CASTGQGAQDTEAFF. The CDR3, as DNA: TGTGCCAGCACGGGTCAGGGCGCGCAGGACACTGAAGCTTTCTTT.